The sequence of this T cell receptor (beta chain) was determined in a study of blood T cell repertoires in COVID-19. There are a few counts of this clone. The germline V gene encodes CDR1 LGHDT and CDR2 YNNKEL (reference sequence). CDR3 size: 15 residues. Trimming took 2 bases from V and 4 from J; bases not matched to a gene: 5. The protocol was immunoSEQ multiplex PCR, while the TCRdb copy is restricted to in-frame clones and leaves out a portion. The table shows tens of thousands of clones, with more than 75% occurring only once. The sample taken for sequencing was peripheral blood. The rearrangement links TRBV3-1 (or the pseudogene TRBV3-2) to TRBJ1-2; 9 bases are a match to TRBD1. This TCR derives from a man between 65 and 80 years old with acute or convalescent COVID-19. CDR3 protein: CASSQRTGVSYGYTF. CDR3 sequence (DNA): TGTGCCAGCAGCCAAAGGACAGGGGTTAGCTATGGCTACACCTTC.